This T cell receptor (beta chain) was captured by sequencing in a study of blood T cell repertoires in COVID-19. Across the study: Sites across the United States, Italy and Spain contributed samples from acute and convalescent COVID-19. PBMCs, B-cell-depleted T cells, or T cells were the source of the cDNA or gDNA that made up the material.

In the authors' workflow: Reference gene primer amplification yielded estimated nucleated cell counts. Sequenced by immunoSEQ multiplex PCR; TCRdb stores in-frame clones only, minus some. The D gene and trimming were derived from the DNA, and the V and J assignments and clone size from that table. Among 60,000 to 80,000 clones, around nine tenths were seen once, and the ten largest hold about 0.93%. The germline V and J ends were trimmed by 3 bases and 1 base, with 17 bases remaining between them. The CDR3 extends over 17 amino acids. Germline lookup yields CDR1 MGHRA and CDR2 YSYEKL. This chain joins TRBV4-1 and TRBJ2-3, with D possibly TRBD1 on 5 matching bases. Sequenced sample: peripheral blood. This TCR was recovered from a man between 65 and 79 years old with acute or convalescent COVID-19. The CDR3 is CASSQTIGALRTDTQYF. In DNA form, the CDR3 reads TGCGCCAGCAGCCAGACAATAGGGGCCCTTCGCACAGATACGCAGTATTTT.